This TCR beta chain is from a study of T cells in Graves' hyperthyroidism and ophthalmopathy. This CDR3 is 14 amino acids long. V lost 0 bases and J 8 bases, leaving 13 bases between the germline ends. Germline lookup yields CDR1 LGHDT and CDR2 YNNKEL (reference sequence). Using RNA transcripts as the source, TCR beta CDR3 regions were amplified. An initial round of RT-PCR targeting the TCR CDR3 relied on the HTBI primer set. TCRdb re-derived calls from the multiplex PCR reads in MiXCR, one entry per CDR3 protein. Altogether 550,000 to 700,000 distinct CDR3 sequences are present, roughly 50% being singletons, with the ten largest covering around 19%. Clinicians diagnosed patients from clinical symptoms, serum thyroxine and TRAb, thyroid ultrasound and orbital computed tomography. This clonotype was counted at least ten times. Its antigen is currently unknown. Study-wide results and caveats: Researchers report that a 13 V-J model separated ophthalmopathy from stable hyperthyroidism. Most thyroid clonotypes that were expanded above 0.001 also turned up in blood.

The clonotype was recovered from an adult woman with Graves' disease, either hyperthyroidism or ophthalmopathy (not recorded which). Sample: peripheral blood or thyroid tissue (not recorded which). The J gene is TRBJ1-2, the V gene TRBV3-1; D is possibly TRBD1 (5 bases). In nucleotides, the CDR3 is TGTGCCAGCAGCCAAGATGCTCAGGGATGGGGCTACACCTTC. Its translation: CASSQDAQGWGYTF. Based on the CDR3 plus reference TRBV3-1 and TRBJ1-2, the full variable domain is DTAVSQTPKYLVTQMGNDKSIKCEQNLGHDTMYWYKQDSKKFLKIMFSYNNKELIINETVPNRFSPKSPDKAHLNLHINSLELGDSAVYFCASSQDAQGWGYTFGSGTRLTVV.